This TCR beta chain was recorded in a study of OX40 agonist ivuxolimab in advanced cancers. Study summary: Among those enrolled, mean age was approximately 60 years (range roughly 23 to 79) and less than 90% were male. Approximately 41% of patients had received prior checkpoint inhibitor therapy.

The CDR3 has 13 residues. Trimming removed 10 bases from V and 8 bases from J; junction bases left unmatched: 9. The germline CDR1 and CDR2 sequences are ENHRY and SYGVKD. The repertoire was sequenced with immunoSEQ multiplex PCR; TCRdb's copy has only in-frame clones and lacks some. The table lists about 94,000 clones, 70% to 90% of them singletons. This chain joins TRBV10-3 and TRBJ1-2; 11 bases align to TRBD1. This clonotype was sampled from an adult with an advanced solid tumor such as melanoma, head and neck, liver or kidney cancer. The source material was CD4+ or CD8+ T cells sorted from blood, sampled in a trial of the OX40 agonist ivuxolimab. The CDR3 reads CATRTGGQRGYTF. The CDR3, as DNA: TGTGCCACTAGGACAGGGGGCCAGAGGGGCTACACCTTC.